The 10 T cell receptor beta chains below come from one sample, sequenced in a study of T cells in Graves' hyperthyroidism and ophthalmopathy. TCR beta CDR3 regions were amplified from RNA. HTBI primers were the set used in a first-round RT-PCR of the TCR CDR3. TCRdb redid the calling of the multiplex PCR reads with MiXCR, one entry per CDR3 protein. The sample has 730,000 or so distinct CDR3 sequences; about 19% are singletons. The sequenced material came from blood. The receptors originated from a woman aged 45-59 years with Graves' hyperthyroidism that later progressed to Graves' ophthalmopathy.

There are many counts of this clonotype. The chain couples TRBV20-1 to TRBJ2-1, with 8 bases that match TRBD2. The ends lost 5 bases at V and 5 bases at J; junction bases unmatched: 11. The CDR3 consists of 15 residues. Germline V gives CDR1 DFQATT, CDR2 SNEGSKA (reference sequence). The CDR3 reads CSAGRGGFRDNEQFF. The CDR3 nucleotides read TGCAGTGCTGGCCGGGGGGGGTTCAGGGACAATGAGCAGTTCTTC.

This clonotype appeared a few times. The CDR3 loop is CASSDLQGAPGYTF. The CDR3 DNA reads TGTGCCAGCAGTGATCTACAGGGGGCGCCTGGCTACACCTTC. This rearrangement joins TRBV27 to TRBJ1-2; TRBD1 aligns across 9 bases. CDR1 MNHEY and CDR2 SMNVEV come from the germline V gene (reference sequence). After removal of 5 bases from V and 7 bases from J, the junction contained 8 bases not matched to a gene. The CDR3 totals 14 residues.

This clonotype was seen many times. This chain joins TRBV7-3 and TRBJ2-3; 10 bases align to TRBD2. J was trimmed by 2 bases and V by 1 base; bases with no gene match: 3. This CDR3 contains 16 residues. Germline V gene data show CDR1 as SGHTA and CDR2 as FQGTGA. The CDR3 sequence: CASSLNSGGITDTQYF. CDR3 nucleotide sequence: TGTGCCAGCAGCTTAAATAGCGGGGGGATCACAGATACGCAGTATTTT.

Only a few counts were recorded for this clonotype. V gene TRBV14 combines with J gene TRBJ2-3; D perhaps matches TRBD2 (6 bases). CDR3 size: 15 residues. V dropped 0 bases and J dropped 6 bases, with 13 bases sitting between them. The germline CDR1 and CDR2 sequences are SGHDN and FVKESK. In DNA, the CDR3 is TGTGCCAGCAGCCAAGATGTAACGGGGGAGGATACGCAGTATTTT. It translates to CASSQDVTGEDTQYF. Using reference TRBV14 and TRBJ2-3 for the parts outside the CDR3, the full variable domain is EAGVTQFPSHSVIEKGQTVTLRCDPISGHDNLYWYRRVMGKEIKFLLHFVKESKQDESGMPNNRFLAERTGGTYSTLKVQPAELEDSGVYFCASSQDVTGEDTQYFGPGTRLTVL.

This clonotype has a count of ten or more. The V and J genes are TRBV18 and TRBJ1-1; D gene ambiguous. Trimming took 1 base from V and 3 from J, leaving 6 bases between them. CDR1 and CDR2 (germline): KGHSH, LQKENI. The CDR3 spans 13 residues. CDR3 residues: CASSPLVDTEAFF. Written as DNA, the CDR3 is TGTGCCAGCTCACCACTAGTTGACACTGAAGCTTTCTTT.

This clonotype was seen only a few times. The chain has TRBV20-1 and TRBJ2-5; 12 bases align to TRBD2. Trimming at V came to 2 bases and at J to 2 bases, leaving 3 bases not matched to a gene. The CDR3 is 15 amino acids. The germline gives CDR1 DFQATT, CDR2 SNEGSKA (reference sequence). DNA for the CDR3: TGCAGTGCTAGATGGACTAGCGGGACTCAAGAGACCCAGTACTTC. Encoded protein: CSARWTSGTQETQYF.

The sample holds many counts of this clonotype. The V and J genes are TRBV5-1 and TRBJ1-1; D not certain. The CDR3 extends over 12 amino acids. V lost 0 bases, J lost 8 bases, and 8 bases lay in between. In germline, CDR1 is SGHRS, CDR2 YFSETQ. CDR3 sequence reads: CASSLDGREAFF. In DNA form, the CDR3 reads TGCGCCAGCAGCTTGGACGGAAGAGAAGCTTTCTTT.

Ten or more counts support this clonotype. CDR3 residues: CASSLDRGYYNEQFF. The CDR3 region has the DNA TGTGCCAGCAGTCTCGACAGGGGGTATTACAATGAGCAGTTCTTC. The V call is TRBV12-3 or TRBV12-4, the J call TRBJ2-1; 9 bases align to TRBD1. This CDR3 spans 15 amino acids. With V trimmed by 5 bases and J by 4 bases, 6 bases remained unmatched.

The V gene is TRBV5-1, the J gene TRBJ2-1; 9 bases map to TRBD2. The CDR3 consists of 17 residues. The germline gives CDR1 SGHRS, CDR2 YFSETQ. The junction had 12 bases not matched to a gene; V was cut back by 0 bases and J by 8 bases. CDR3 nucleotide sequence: TGCGCCAGCAGCTTGGTGCCTAGCGGGGTTGGTGGATATGAGCAGTTCTTC. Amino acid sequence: CASSLVPSGVGGYEQFF.

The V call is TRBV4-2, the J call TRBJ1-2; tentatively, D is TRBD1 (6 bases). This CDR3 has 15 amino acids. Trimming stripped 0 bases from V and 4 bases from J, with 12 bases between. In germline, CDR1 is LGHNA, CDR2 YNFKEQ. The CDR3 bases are TGTGCCAGCAGCCAAGATCAGGGGAGGTTCTATGGCTACACCTTC. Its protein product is CASSQDQGRFYGYTF.